This TCR beta chain is from a study of blood T cell repertoires in COVID-19. Clones were read by immunoSEQ multiplex PCR, and TCRdb kept only the in-frame ones, dropping some. The repertoire holds 100,000 to 150,000 clones, 70% to 90% seen once, with less than 2% in the top ten. V was cut by 9 bases and J by 0 bases, with 17 bases left in between. Germline V gene sequence: CDR1 KGHDR, CDR2 SFDVKD. The CDR3 loop spans 16 amino acids. The source of this sequence is a human donor in a cohort sampled during active COVID-19. The sequencing sample was made of peripheral blood. The rearrangement links TRBV24-1 to TRBJ1-5; D is undetermined. The DNA for the CDR3 is TGTGCCACCTCTACGGGGATCAGGTATAGCAATCAGCCCCAGCATTTT. This codes for CATSTGIRYSNQPQHF.